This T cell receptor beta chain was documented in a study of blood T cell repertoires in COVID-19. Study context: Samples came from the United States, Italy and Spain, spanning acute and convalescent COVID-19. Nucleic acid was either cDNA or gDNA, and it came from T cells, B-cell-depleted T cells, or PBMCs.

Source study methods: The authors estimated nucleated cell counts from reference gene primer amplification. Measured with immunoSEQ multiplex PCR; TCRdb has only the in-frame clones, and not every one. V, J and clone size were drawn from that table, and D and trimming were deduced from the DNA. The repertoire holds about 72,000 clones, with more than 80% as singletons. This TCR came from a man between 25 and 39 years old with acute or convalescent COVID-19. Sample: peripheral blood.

CDR3 bases: TGTGCCAGCAGCCAAGTTGAGAATGCCTACGAGCAGTACTTC. Protein product: CASSQVENAYEQYF. The chain has TRBV4-2 and TRBJ2-7; D is unresolved. The CDR3 is 14 residues long. V lost 1 base to trimming and J lost 2 bases, with 9 bases between them. Germline V gives CDR1 LGHNA, CDR2 YNFKEQ.